The clone carrying this T cell receptor beta chain was found once. This sample stems from a study of blood T cell repertoires in COVID-19. Whole-study context: The United States, Italy and Spain provided the acute and convalescent COVID-19 samples. Nucleic acid was either cDNA or gDNA, and it came from T cells, B-cell-depleted T cells, or PBMCs.

In the study's own analysis: Reference gene primers were amplified, and this amplification served to estimate nucleated cell counts. Sequencing was performed with immunoSEQ multiplex PCR; in TCRdb, only in-frame clones are kept and a portion is missing. V and J calls and clone size are copied from that table; D and trimming were computed from the DNA. There are over 85,000 clones in the sample; 86% occur only once, and approximately 18% lies in the top ten. Sequenced sample: peripheral blood. The TCR sequence derives from a woman aged 80 or over with acute or convalescent COVID-19.

CDR3 in amino acids: CASRLKGGANVLTF. The DNA of the CDR3 is TGTGCCAGTAGGCTCAAGGGGGGGGCCAACGTCCTGACTTTC. The genes are TRBV19 and TRBJ2-6; the D gene is possibly TRBD1 (5 bases). Per the germline V gene, CDR1 is LNHDA and CDR2 is SQIVND (reference sequence). CDR3 length: 14 amino acids. Trimming shortened V by 6 bases and J by 4 bases, and 10 bases separated the two germline ends.